The clone carrying this T cell receptor beta chain was detected ten times or more. The sample is drawn from a study of T cells of healthy individuals. The CDR3 runs to 17 residues. Germline-derived CDR1 and CDR2 are MNHEY and SVGAGI. The ends lost 6 bases at V and 10 bases at J; junction bases unmatched: 21. TCRdb re-derived calls from the 5' RACE reads in MiXCR, one entry per CDR3 protein. The profile shows 60,000 to 75,000 distinct CDR3 sequences, around 15% of them singletons. The chain has TRBV6-5 and TRBJ2-5; TRBD2 aligns across 9 bases. The receptor was isolated from a human donor in good health. CDR3 region: CASSHSPRLADLDDQYF. In nucleotides, the CDR3 is TGTGCCAGCAGCCATTCTCCCCGACTAGCGGACCTGGATGACCAGTACTTC.